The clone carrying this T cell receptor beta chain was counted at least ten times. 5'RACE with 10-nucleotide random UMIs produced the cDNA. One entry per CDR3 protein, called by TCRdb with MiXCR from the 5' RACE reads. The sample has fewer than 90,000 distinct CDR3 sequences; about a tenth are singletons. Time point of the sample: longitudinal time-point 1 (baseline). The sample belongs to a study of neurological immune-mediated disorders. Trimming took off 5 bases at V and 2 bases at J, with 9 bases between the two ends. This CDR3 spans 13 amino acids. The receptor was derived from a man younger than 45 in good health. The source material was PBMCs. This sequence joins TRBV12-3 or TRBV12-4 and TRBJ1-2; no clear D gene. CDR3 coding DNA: TGTGCCAGCAGTACCGGTCAGAACTATGGCTACACCTTC. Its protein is CASSTGQNYGYTF.